The source of this T cell receptor (beta chain) is a study of cytomegalovirus exposure and HLA in healthy donors. On the study more broadly: About 80 million unique TCRs from HLA-typed donors were held in an early data release. General study findings and limits: In a later analysis, CMV-associated beta chains were mostly HLA-associated, it appeared. The listing of 150 to 200 TCR beta chains classed them as cytomegalovirus-associated.

PCR used 60 Vbeta primers and 13 Jbeta primers. TCRdb's copy holds only in-frame clones and misses some; the assay was immunoSEQ multiplex PCR. The sample records 100,000 to 150,000 clones, just under 75% being singletons. All the people who gave samples were healthy bone marrow donors. With respect to this clone: The target antigen is unknown.

From germline, CDR1 is SQVTM and CDR2 ANQGSEA. The ends were cut back, 4 bases at V and 8 bases at J, with 16 bases in the middle. The CDR3 has 13 amino acids. The source is a man aged 55 to 70 in good health and CMV-seropositive. The specimen sequenced was PBMCs. This sequence joins TRBV29-1 and TRBJ2-3; a possible D gene is TRBD1 (6 bases). The CDR3 DNA follows: TGCAGCGTTGGGGGGCAGGGCGCAGGTACGCAGTATTTT. As protein: CSVGGQGAGTQYF.